These T cell receptor beta chains were read from a single sample in a study of control samples from healthy donors and cancer patients. The data were produced by immunoSEQ multiplex PCR, yet TCRdb's version contains in-frame clones alone and is incomplete. The table lists about 160,000 clones, over 85% of them singletons. Input material: blood. These receptors were obtained from a woman aged 35 to 49 in good health. CDR3s include the opening cysteine and the closing phenylalanine or tryptophan. Each record gives: D gene, J gene, clone size, V gene, CDR3 protein, CDR3 DNA. A D gene is named only where the DNA matches it firmly. A clone size is listed for some rows: how often the clone was seen (once, few, many), or a class if it is expanded.

d_call: TRBD1
j_call: TRBJ1-6
clone_size: NA
v_call: TRBV19
cdr3_aa: CASSQGTGGNSPLHF
cdr3_nt: TGTGCCAGTAGCCAAGGGACAGGTGGAAATTCACCCCTCCACTTT

d_call: NA
j_call: TRBJ1-2
clone_size: NA
v_call: TRBV7-9
cdr3_aa: CASSLWTSSRGYGYTF
cdr3_nt: TGTGCCAGCAGCCTCTGGACATCCTCGAGAGGCTATGGCTACACCTTC

d_call: NA
j_call: TRBJ1-2
clone_size: NA
v_call: TRBV6-5
cdr3_aa: CASSSRLDGYTF
cdr3_nt: TGTGCCAGCAGTAGCCGGTTGGATGGCTACACCTTC

d_call: NA
j_call: TRBJ1-4
clone_size: NA
v_call: TRBV19
cdr3_aa: CASTSRGNLGEKLFF
cdr3_nt: TGTGCCAGTACCTCACGGGGGAATCTTGGAGAAAAACTGTTTTTT

d_call: NA
j_call: TRBJ2-5
clone_size: NA
v_call: TRBV7-8
cdr3_aa: CASSHRLLKETQYF
cdr3_nt: TGTGCCAGCAGCCACAGACTCCTTAAAGAGACCCAGTACTTC

d_call: TRBD1
j_call: TRBJ2-1
clone_size: NA
v_call: TRBV15
cdr3_aa: CATSSRGLYNEQFF
cdr3_nt: TGTGCCACCAGCAGCAGGGGGCTGTACAATGAGCAGTTCTTC

d_call: NA
j_call: TRBJ2-7
clone_size: NA
v_call: TRBV7-9
cdr3_aa: CASSSPISPSSYEQYF
cdr3_nt: TGTGCCAGCAGCTCACCAATAAGTCCTAGCTCCTACGAGCAGTACTTC

d_call: NA
j_call: TRBJ1-6
clone_size: NA
v_call: TRBV11-2
cdr3_aa: CASSPGAGARGNSPLHF
cdr3_nt: TGTGCCAGCAGCCCAGGGGCGGGGGCGAGGGGTAATTCACCCCTCCACTTT

d_call: NA
j_call: TRBJ1-1
clone_size: NA
v_call: TRBV3-1/TRBV3-2
cdr3_aa: CASSQALGSTEAFF
cdr3_nt: TGTGCCAGCAGCCAAGCTCTAGGGAGCACTGAAGCTTTCTTT

d_call: TRBD2
j_call: TRBJ2-5
clone_size: NA
v_call: TRBV5-1
cdr3_aa: CASSLDLAGGKETQYF
cdr3_nt: TGCGCCAGCAGCTTGGACCTAGCGGGGGGGAAAGAGACCCAGTACTTC

d_call: NA
j_call: TRBJ1-3
clone_size: once
v_call: TRBV7-8
cdr3_aa: CASSLGTGNTIYF
cdr3_nt: TGTGCCAGCAGCTTAGGAACTGGAAACACCATATATTTT

d_call: NA
j_call: TRBJ1-2
clone_size: many
v_call: TRBV27
cdr3_aa: CASSRTERYGYTF
cdr3_nt: TGTGCCAGCAGTAGGACGGAACGGTATGGCTACACCTTC

d_call: NA
j_call: TRBJ1-5
clone_size: NA
v_call: TRBV7-2
cdr3_aa: CASSFQSSNQPQHF
cdr3_nt: TGTGCCAGCAGCTTCCAATCTAGCAATCAGCCCCAGCATTTT

d_call: NA
j_call: TRBJ2-7
clone_size: once
v_call: TRBV4-1
cdr3_aa: CASSQGQATYEQYF
cdr3_nt: TGCGCCAGCAGCCAAGGACAGGCTACCTACGAGCAGTACTTC

d_call: NA
j_call: TRBJ1-4
clone_size: NA
v_call: TRBV9
cdr3_aa: CASSTGNEKLFF
cdr3_nt: TGTGCCAGCTCCACAGGGAATGAAAAACTGTTTTTT

d_call: NA
j_call: TRBJ1-2
clone_size: once
v_call: TRBV6-5
cdr3_aa: CASSSGTLSYGYTF
cdr3_nt: TGTGCCAGCAGTTCCGGGACACTAAGCTATGGCTACACCTTC

d_call: TRBD2
j_call: TRBJ2-7
clone_size: NA
v_call: TRBV29-1
cdr3_aa: CSVGTSGSYEQYF
cdr3_nt: TGCAGCGTCGGGACTAGCGGAAGCTACGAGCAGTACTTC

d_call: TRBD2
j_call: TRBJ2-3
clone_size: NA
v_call: TRBV4-3
cdr3_aa: CASSQDPAGGTDTQYF
cdr3_nt: TGCGCCAGCAGCCAAGATCCAGCGGGAGGCACAGATACGCAGTATTTT

d_call: NA
j_call: TRBJ2-7
clone_size: NA
v_call: TRBV9
cdr3_aa: CASNTEGATNYEQYF
cdr3_nt: TGTGCCAGCAACACAGAAGGAGCAACGAACTACGAGCAGTACTTC

d_call: NA
j_call: TRBJ2-7
clone_size: NA
v_call: TRBV7-6
cdr3_aa: CASSPGTIYEQYF
cdr3_nt: TGTGCCAGCAGCCCCGGGACAATTTACGAGCAGTACTTC

d_call: NA
j_call: TRBJ1-2
clone_size: NA
v_call: TRBV30
cdr3_aa: CAWKGQGSSRDGYTF
cdr3_nt: TGTGCCTGGAAGGGTCAGGGGTCTTCCAGAGATGGCTACACCTTC

d_call: NA
j_call: TRBJ2-3
clone_size: NA
v_call: TRBV9
cdr3_aa: CASSRGSTDTQYF
cdr3_nt: TGTGCCAGCAGCCGGGGGTCCACAGATACGCAGTATTTT

d_call: TRBD1
j_call: TRBJ1-2
clone_size: NA
v_call: TRBV25-1
cdr3_aa: CASSARTGRSGYTF
cdr3_nt: TGTGCCAGCAGTGCCCGGACAGGGCGTTCTGGCTACACCTTC

d_call: NA
j_call: TRBJ1-6
clone_size: NA
v_call: TRBV12-5
cdr3_aa: CASGLVRESPLHF
cdr3_nt: TGTGCTAGTGGTTTGGTACGAGAGTCACCCCTCCACTTT

d_call: TRBD1
j_call: TRBJ1-1
clone_size: NA
v_call: TRBV28
cdr3_aa: CASSGGQLPFEAFF
cdr3_nt: TGTGCCAGCAGCGGGGGACAGCTCCCTTTTGAAGCTTTCTTT

d_call: NA
j_call: TRBJ1-5
clone_size: NA
v_call: TRBV6-2/TRBV6-3
cdr3_aa: CASSPGQSYSNQPQHF
cdr3_nt: TGTGCCAGCAGTCCAGGACAGTCCTATAGCAATCAGCCCCAGCATTTT

d_call: NA
j_call: TRBJ1-1
clone_size: NA
v_call: TRBV5-1
cdr3_aa: CASRIQVGVNTEAFF
cdr3_nt: TGCGCCAGCAGGATACAGGTCGGGGTGAACACTGAAGCTTTCTTT

d_call: NA
j_call: TRBJ1-1
clone_size: NA
v_call: TRBV2
cdr3_aa: CATNGRPGVGTEAFF
cdr3_nt: TGTGCCACCAATGGCCGCCCCGGGGTCGGGACTGAAGCTTTCTTT

d_call: NA
j_call: TRBJ1-1
clone_size: NA
v_call: TRBV10-2
cdr3_aa: CASRALTVNTEAFF
cdr3_nt: TGCGCCAGCAGGGCGTTGACGGTGAACACTGAAGCTTTCTTT

d_call: TRBD2
j_call: TRBJ2-5
clone_size: NA
v_call: TRBV29-1
cdr3_aa: CSDRLAGVETQYF
cdr3_nt: TGCAGCGACCGACTAGCGGGAGTCGAGACCCAGTACTTC

d_call: NA
j_call: TRBJ1-4
clone_size: once
v_call: TRBV6-5
cdr3_aa: CASSYVGFGEKLFF
cdr3_nt: TGTGCCAGCAGTTACGTCGGTTTCGGGGAAAAACTGTTTTTT

d_call: TRBD1
j_call: TRBJ2-5
clone_size: NA
v_call: TRBV10-3
cdr3_aa: CAISGQAETQYF
cdr3_nt: TGTGCCATCTCCGGACAGGCAGAGACCCAGTACTTC

d_call: NA
j_call: TRBJ2-7
clone_size: NA
v_call: TRBV6-6
cdr3_aa: CAATSHWGLDEQYF
cdr3_nt: TGTGCCGCGACCTCACATTGGGGACTGGACGAGCAGTACTTC

d_call: TRBD1
j_call: TRBJ2-2
clone_size: NA
v_call: TRBV15
cdr3_aa: CATRGQGNTGELFF
cdr3_nt: TGTGCCACCAGGGGACAGGGTAATACCGGGGAGCTGTTTTTT

d_call: NA
j_call: TRBJ1-3
clone_size: NA
v_call: TRBV9
cdr3_aa: CASSVSGAPGNTIYF
cdr3_nt: TGTGCCAGCAGCGTGTCTGGGGCGCCGGGAAACACCATATATTTT

d_call: TRBD1
j_call: TRBJ1-5
clone_size: NA
v_call: TRBV4-1
cdr3_aa: CASSHAQGDGQPQHF
cdr3_nt: TGCGCCAGCAGCCACGCACAGGGGGATGGTCAGCCCCAGCATTTT